These 19 T cell receptor beta chains originate from one sample sequenced in a study of T cell responses to AZD1222 COVID-19 vaccine. The table came from immunoSEQ multiplex PCR; TCRdb's copy has only in-frame clones and leaves some out. The table lists 95,000 to 150,000 clones, about 90% of them singletons. The sequencing used peripheral blood, collected on day 0 of AZD1222 vaccination. These TCRs come from an adult in good health.

The chain combines TRBV4-3 with TRBJ2-1, with TRBD1 matching over 7 bases. CDR1 and CDR2 from the germline V gene are LGHNA and YSLEER. Trimming at V came to 0 bases and at J to 9 bases, leaving 14 bases not matched to a gene. The CDR3 loop spans 17 amino acids. The CDR3 sequence: CASSQDPQGIRVSEQFF. The CDR3 DNA reads TGCGCCAGCAGCCAAGATCCACAGGGGATTAGGGTATCTGAGCAGTTCTTC.

This clone has a handful of counts. CDR3 nucleotide sequence: TGTGCCAGCAGCTTAGAGACAGGGGTCCAAGAGACCCAGTACTTC. Translating gives CASSLETGVQETQYF. The genes are TRBV5-4 and TRBJ2-5; 8 bases fit TRBD1. CDR1 and CDR2 from the germline V gene are SGHNT and YYREEE (reference sequence). The V segment lost 2 bases and the J segment 1 base; nucleotides outside the gene matches: 4. The CDR3 extends over 15 amino acids.

The J gene is TRBJ2-7, the V gene TRBV9, with no clear D. Trimming removed 0 bases at V and 1 base at J, with 11 bases between. Germline V gives CDR1 SGDLS, CDR2 YYNGEE. The CDR3 contains 15 residues. The CDR3 protein is CASSVAPSSSYEQYF. The CDR3 DNA sequence: TGTGCCAGCAGCGTAGCGCCATCATCATCCTACGAGCAGTACTTC.

The chain uses TRBV5-4 and TRBJ2-7, with D unclear. Between the trimmed V and J ends, which lost 5 bases and 3 bases, there was a span of 9 bases. Germline CDR1 reads SGHNT; CDR2 reads YYREEE (reference sequence). This CDR3 region has 12 residues. The CDR3 loop reads CASSLSGYEQYF. The DNA for the CDR3 is TGTGCCAGCAGTCTGTCGGGCTACGAGCAGTACTTC.

Only one count was recorded for this clone. The CDR3, as DNA: TGTGCCAGCAGCCCGGGACACGTGCGGGAGCAGTACTTC. This translates into CASSPGHVREQYF. The chain joins TRBV6-5 to TRBJ2-7; a possible D gene is TRBD1 (6 bases). The CDR3 sequence is 13 residues long. CDR1 is MNHEY, CDR2 SVGAGI, per germline. Deletions cut 6 bases from V and 7 bases from J, with 16 bases between.

The rearrangement links TRBV12-5 to TRBJ2-5; D assignment may be TRBD1 or TRBD2 (6 bases each). The V and J ends lost 2 bases and 5 bases respectively, with 15 bases between them. Per germline, CDR1 LGHNT and CDR2 FRNRAP. The CDR3 spans 15 residues. CDR3 residues: CASGLSIGGSETQYF. The CDR3 nucleotides read TGTGCTAGTGGTTTGTCGATAGGGGGGTCGGAGACCCAGTACTTC.

The rearrangement joins TRBV28 to TRBJ2-7; perhaps D is TRBD1 or TRBD2 (5 bases each). V gave up 3 bases and J gave up 0 bases, with 12 bases separating them. Germline V gene lookup returns CDR1 MDHEN and CDR2 SYDVKM. The CDR3 length is 15 residues. The CDR3 here is CASSFGDPSSYEQYF. CDR3 bases: TGTGCCAGCAGTTTTGGGGACCCTTCCTCCTACGAGCAGTACTTC.

V is TRBV6-5 and J is TRBJ2-7, with TRBD1 identical over 7 bases. CDR3 length equals 15 residues. Losses at the gene ends were 1 base for V and 2 bases for J; bases not matched to a gene: 5. Germline loops: CDR1 MNHEY, CDR2 SVGAGI. The DNA of the CDR3 is TGTGCCAGCAGTTACTACGGGACAGAGACCTACGAGCAGTACTTC. The encoded protein is CASSYYGTETYEQYF.

V and J are TRBV14 and TRBJ1-1, with 8 bases that match TRBD1. Germline loops: CDR1 SGHDN, CDR2 FVKESK. CDR3 length: 16 residues. Trimming at V came to 4 bases and at J to 4 bases, leaving 11 bases not matched to a gene. Here the CDR3 DNA reads TGTGCCAGCAGCCCCCTGGACAGGGTTGTGGGCACTGAAGCTTTCTTT. As protein: CASSPLDRVVGTEAFF.

The chain has TRBV11-2 and TRBJ1-1; 8 bases are shared with TRBD1. The junction had 5 bases not matched to a gene; V was cut back by 6 bases and J by 8 bases. Germline lookup yields CDR1 SGHAT and CDR2 FQNNGV. The CDR3 loop spans 12 amino acids. CDR3 coding DNA: TGTGCCAGCAGACCACAGGGGGGAGAAGCTTTCTTT. Translation gives CASRPQGGEAFF.

Worth noting for this clone: Compared with germline, one end of the junction differs, possibly owing to a read error. The chain employs TRBV7-7 and TRBJ2-1; TRBD2 matches at 12 bases. The CDR3 extends over 15 amino acids. The germline CDR1 and CDR2 sequences are SSHAT and FNYEAQ (reference sequence). DNA of the CDR3: TGTGCTAGCAGCCGTGGACTAGCGGGAACCAATGAGCAGTTCTTC. Translating gives CASSRGLAGTNEQFF.

The chain employs TRBV7-8 and TRBJ2-2; 14 bases agree with TRBD2. The CDR3 runs to 19 residues. Looked up from germline, CDR1 is SGHVS and CDR2 is FQNEAQ. Unmatched junction bases numbered 9, after V lost 3 bases and J lost 3 bases. The CDR3 sequence is CASSFPTSGRASYTGELFF. CDR3 DNA sequence: TGTGCCAGCAGCTTTCCGACTAGCGGGAGGGCGAGCTACACCGGGGAGCTGTTTTTT.

J is TRBJ2-3 and V is TRBV7-9; unclear D gene. The V gene lost 2 bases and the J gene lost 0 bases, with 9 bases spanning the gap. The germline CDR1 and CDR2 sequences are SEHNR and FQNEAQ (reference sequence). CDR3 size: 15 residues. The CDR3 sequence: CASSLNSASTDTQYF. The CDR3 DNA follows: TGTGCCAGCAGCTTAAACTCAGCTAGCACAGATACGCAGTATTTT.

V gene TRBV24-1 combines with J gene TRBJ2-3; possible D gene TRBD1, 5 bases. Germline V lookup: CDR1 KGHDR, CDR2 SFDVKD. The CDR3 covers 15 residues. Trimming cost V 3 bases and J 3 bases, with 12 bases left between them. The CDR3 DNA reads as TGTGCCACCAGTGATCCACAGGAACAGACAGATACGCAGTATTTT. Protein: CATSDPQEQTDTQYF.

This sequence joins TRBV5-1 and TRBJ1-2; 8 bases align to TRBD1. This CDR3 is built from 17 residues. Germline values: CDR1 SGHRS, CDR2 YFSETQ. With V trimmed by 0 bases and J by 6 bases, 13 bases remained unmatched. The chain's CDR3 is CASSLERTGTLYDGYTF. The CDR3 coding sequence is TGCGCCAGCAGCTTGGAGAGGACAGGGACCCTTTACGATGGCTACACCTTC.

The V gene is TRBV7-2, the J gene TRBJ2-4, with 8 bases identical to TRBD1. Germline V gives CDR1 SGHTA, CDR2 FQGNSA. The trim removed 1 base at V and 1 base at J, leaving 3 bases unmatched. The CDR3 is made up of 16 amino acids. In DNA, the CDR3 is TGTGCCAGCAGCTTAGGGACAGGGTCTGCCAAAAACATTCAGTACTTC. This sequence encodes CASSLGTGSAKNIQYF.

This chain joins TRBV30 and TRBJ2-7; D not resolved. Germline V gene sequence: CDR1 GTSNPN, CDR2 SVGIG (reference sequence). The CDR3 extends over 11 amino acids. Trimming removed 3 bases from V and 5 bases from J, with 8 bases in between. The CDR3: CAWSARDEQYF. As DNA, the CDR3 is TGTGCCTGGAGCGCTAGAGACGAGCAGTACTTC.

The chain links TRBV29-1 to TRBJ1-6; unclear D gene. Germline-derived CDR1 and CDR2 are SQVTM and ANQGSEA. The CDR3 is 13 residues long. Trimming stripped 3 bases from V and 8 bases from J, with 11 bases between. DNA of the CDR3: TGCAGCGTTGAGGTGGGCGCCGATTCACCCCTCCACTTT. Translation: CSVEVGADSPLHF.

The chain uses TRBV11-2 and TRBJ2-5; TRBD1 matches 9 bases. The CDR3 spans 16 residues. Unmatched junction bases numbered 13, after V lost 5 bases and J lost 6 bases. Germline CDR1 and CDR2: SGHAT and FQNNGV. The CDR3 is CASSPEGTGRTQTQYF. CDR3 DNA sequence: TGTGCCAGCAGCCCAGAGGGGACAGGGAGGACTCAGACCCAGTACTTC.